Sequencing of this TCR beta chain was carried out in a study of PD-L1 blockade in urothelial cancer. Turning to the study itself: At 3 weeks after treatment start (second dose) and again at 6 weeks, blood was analyzed. Blood samples contained a median 141,255 T cells. Points from the study as a whole: Durable benefit was linked to greater 3-week expansion of tumor-associated blood clones.

Profiled with immunoSEQ multiplex PCR; TCRdb holds only in-frame clones, not every one. Of around 26,000 clones listed, 80% to 90% are singletons. V was pared by 1 base and J by 4 bases, with 5 bases of the junction left unmatched. The CDR3 extends over 15 amino acids. In germline, CDR1 is SGHKS, CDR2 YYEKEE (reference sequence). Turning to this clone: Antigen specificity is unknown.

V is TRBV5-5 and J is TRBJ2-3, with TRBD2 matching 8 bases. The sample was PBMCs, taken around atezolizumab (anti-PD-L1) treatment. The TCR comes from a man aged 55-75 years with urothelial cancer. Here the CDR3 DNA reads TGTGCCAGCAGCTTGAAGCGGGGGCAGGCAGATACGCAGTATTTT. This encodes CASSLKRGQADTQYF. The full variable domain, in which reference TRBV5-5 and TRBJ2-3 provide the parts outside the CDR3, is DAGVTQSPTHLIKTRGQQVTLRCSPISGHKSVSWYQQVLGQGPQFIFQYYEKEERGRGNFPDRFSARQFPNYSSELNVNALLLGDSALYLCASSLKRGQADTQYFGPGTRLTVL.